The sequence of this T cell receptor (beta chain) was determined in a study of monozygotic twins with inflammatory bowel disease (dated by TCRdb to about 2019). For the study in its entirety: The complete study included approximately 28 monozygotic twin pairs: 19 IBD-discordant Danish pairs and nine German pairs, of which four were IBD-concordant and five were IBD-discordant. Disease-associated traits were sought mainly through comparisons between IBD patients and their genetically identical healthy co-twins within discordant pairs. Each individual had, on average, about 151 000 unique TCRalpha sequences and 181 000 unique TCRbeta sequences available for analysis. Findings and caveats that apply to the study as a whole: IBD patients had lower TCRbeta repertoire diversity, measured by the inverse Simpson index, than their healthy co-twins. Because patients were on differing immunosuppressive treatments, the repertoires may have picked up extra background noise and inter-individual variability. Compared with healthy twins, IBD patients had fewer clonotypes in common with other individuals, a difference most pronounced in patients showing signs of disease activity. Repertoire similarity did not differ between concordant and discordant twins, which could be due to limited statistical power. No single strong signal or clonotype linked to IBD turned up in the results, so the idea that one exists was not supported. Different T cell subtypes could not be distinguished in the analysis.

The CDR3 goes from the cysteine to the phenylalanine over 17 residues. Only the protein is available. Sequences SGHVS (CDR1) and FQNEAQ (CDR2) are obtained from the germline V gene. From each donor, a roughly 2.5 ml peripheral blood sample was collected into PAXgene tubes and stored at -80 degrees C. Total RNA was isolated from whole blood with the PAXgene blood miRNA kit on an automated QIAcube, without T cell sorting. Peripheral blood from monozygotic twin pairs who were concordant or discordant for inflammatory bowel disease underwent deep TCRalpha and TCRbeta repertoire profiling using unique molecular barcoding. Smoking habits were recorded for all twin pairs, and individuals were classified as current, former or never smokers. Libraries were constructed by 5' RACE. The input for every TCR library was approximately 3,500 ng of total RNA. For each sample, cDNA synthesis with SMARTScribe reverse transcriptase was split into eight separate reactions. During cDNA synthesis, template switching was used to introduce unique molecular identifiers that contained a 6-nucleotide sample barcode. TCRalpha and TCRbeta cDNA was amplified in two nested PCRs of about 16 and 10 cycles, and bead purification was carried out after each PCR. Before amplification, the cDNA was treated with uracil DNA-glycosylase and purified using the QIAquick PCR purification kit. In the second PCR, Illumina TruSeq-compatible adapters and sample-specific barcodes were added. TapeStation and Qubit were used to check library quality and concentration, and 5 ng of each library was pooled. Sequencing of pooled libraries was carried out on an Illumina HiSeq2500 single-index Rapid Run using 2 x 100 bp reads and custom sequencing primers. The authors' analysis ran thus. UMI-based consensus assembly with MiGEC version 1.2.6 was used to correct PCR and sequencing errors. V(D)J alignment, clonotype assembly and CDR3 extraction were performed with MiXCR version 2.1.1. To normalise gene usage, clonotype sharing and MAIT/NKT TCR abundance, the top 1000, 10 000 and 20 000 clonotypes in each sample were analysed. After downsampling to 27 000 UMIs, diversity was calculated as the inverse Simpson index using the vegan R package. Statistical testing used paired Mann-Whitney U tests on the discordant twin pairs and applied Benjamini-Hochberg correction for multiple testing. TCRdb reprocessed the reads into one record per CDR3 protein sequence, lacking DNA. In this record, the V and J calls reflect TCRdb's handling and not the investigators' own analysis. This sample's clone table shows about 160,000 distinct CDR3 sequences. The ten largest make up about 2.4% of the sample.

A remark on this clonotype: It has no known antigen specificity.

Sequencing was performed on blood. The rearranged chain carries TRBV7-8 and TRBJ2-7; TCRdb's D gene call, TRBD2, goes unchecked for lack of DNA. The source of this sequence is a human donor with ulcerative colitis or Crohn's disease, or a healthy co-twin of an affected twin (not recorded which). The CDR3 loop reads CASSKGTSGVPSYEQYF.